The clone carrying this T cell receptor (beta chain) was seen once. Profiling relied on immunoSEQ multiplex PCR, and the TCRdb table lists in-frame clones only, not all of them. This sample has 100,000 to 150,000 clones, with about 88% found just once. This sample is drawn from a study of PD-1 blockade in mismatch repair-deficient tumors. The V end was cut by 3 bases, the J end by 4 bases, with 10 bases between. Germline V lookup: CDR1 SGDLS, CDR2 YYNGEE. The CDR3 is 14 amino acids. The genes are TRBV9 and TRBJ1-4, with a tentative D call TRBD1 (6 bases). The TCR was taken from an adult with mismatch repair-deficient cancer. This material consisted of peripheral blood, taken 44 weeks after starting pembrolizumab. The CDR3 reads CASSADSFNEKLFF. The CDR3 nucleotides are TGTGCCAGCAGCGCGGACAGTTTTAATGAAAAACTGTTTTTT.